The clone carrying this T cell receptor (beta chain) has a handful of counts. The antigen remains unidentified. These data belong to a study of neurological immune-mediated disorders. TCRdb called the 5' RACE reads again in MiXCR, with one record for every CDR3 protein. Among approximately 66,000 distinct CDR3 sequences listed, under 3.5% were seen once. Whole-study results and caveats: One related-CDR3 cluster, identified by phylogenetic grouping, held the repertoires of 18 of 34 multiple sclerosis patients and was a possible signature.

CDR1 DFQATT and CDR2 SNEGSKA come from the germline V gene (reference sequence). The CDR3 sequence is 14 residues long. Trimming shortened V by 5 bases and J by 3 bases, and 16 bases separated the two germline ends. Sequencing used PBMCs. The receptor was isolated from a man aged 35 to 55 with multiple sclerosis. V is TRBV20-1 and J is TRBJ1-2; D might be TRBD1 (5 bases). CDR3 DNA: TGCAGTGCTCCCGGGGCCTTGAAGGACTATGGCTACACCTTC. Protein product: CSAPGALKDYGYTF.